This TCR beta chain was found in a study of blood T cells in healthy people across ages. Primers used in a second PCR of about 6 to 11 cycles were a sample-barcoded 5' primer and a J-beta primer mix. A single record per CDR3 protein comes from TCRdb applying MiXCR to the 5' RACE reads. The sample shows some 710,000 distinct CDR3 sequences, about a fifth of them seen only once. The CDR3 spans 16 residues. Germline V gene lookup returns CDR1 DFQATT and CDR2 SNEGSKA (reference sequence). V shed 0 bases, J shed 1 base, and the junction held 4 bases outside the gene matches. Sequencing was carried out using blood. V is TRBV20-1 and J is TRBJ2-1, with 9 bases that match TRBD2. The sequence was collected from a man between 65 and 79 years old in good health. The CDR3: CSARDPAGGSYNEQFF. The CDR3 DNA is TGCAGTGCTAGAGATCCGGCGGGAGGGTCCTACAATGAGCAGTTCTTC.